This record looks at one T cell receptor beta chain sequence and its context. Its specificity is not known. Just one base apart from a much larger clone, this may be a read error. A universal primer site was incorporated via template switching, and the cDNA contained unique molecular identifiers. TCRdb reanalysed the 5' RACE reads using MiXCR and keeps one entry per CDR3 protein. In the table there are around 220,000 distinct CDR3 sequences, roughly a tenth of which are singletons. The source of the sample is a study of identical twins. CDR3 length: 12 amino acids. Per germline, CDR1 SGHAT and CDR2 FQNNGV. Study conclusions and caveats: There were fewer insertions in abundant cord blood beta clonotypes, but memory repertoires showed no such pattern. The study reached conclusions through statistical analysis that was cross-sectional, not following the same donors.

The chain recombines TRBV11-2 with TRBJ2-4; 7 nucleotides agree with TRBD1. This TCR came from a man between 45 and 60 years old in good health. The sequencing input was memory T cells sorted from blood. CDR3 nucleotides: TGTGCCAGCAGCTTGGGTTGGGGACAGTTAAACTTC. The encoded protein is CASSLGWGQLNF.